A selection of T cell receptor beta chains follows, all from one sample in a study of T cell responses to AZD1222 COVID-19 vaccine. TCRdb's copy holds only in-frame clones and misses some; the assay was immunoSEQ multiplex PCR. The data contain roughly 150,000 clones, roughly 91% of them singletons. The source was peripheral blood, collected on day 0 of AZD1222 vaccination. All receptors derive from an adult in good health. Each CDR3 is given without its conserved first and last residue. Each record gives: clone size, J gene, V gene, CDR3 protein. A row's size may be missing; if present it is once, few, many or a size class.

>-|TRBJ1-2|TRBV11-3
ASSLPTPRGPYGYT
>-|TRBJ1-1|TRBV29-1
SVQNTEAF
>-|TRBJ1-6|TRBV5-4
ASSRTGNNSPLH
>-|TRBJ1-1|TRBV4-3
ASSQDGGRGSEAF
>-|TRBJ1-5|TRBV6-5
ATQDFGAGRPQH
>-|TRBJ2-7|TRBV19
ASSMGVHYEQY
>-|TRBJ1-1|TRBV7-3
ASSLNARATEAF
>once|TRBJ1-1|TRBV6-4
ASSEGRNTEAF
>few|TRBJ2-7|TRBV19
ASSDDRGREQY
>few|TRBJ1-2|TRBV29-1
SVVRTGDGYT
>-|TRBJ1-1|TRBV7-7
ASSLREGTEAF
>few|TRBJ2-1|TRBV11-3
ASSTGAPQSNEQF
>-|TRBJ2-7|TRBV5-6
ASSLYGTSISYEQY
>once|TRBJ2-1|TRBV10-2
ASREVSYNEQF
>once|TRBJ2-1|TRBV29-1
SVLKREGPNEQF
>-|TRBJ1-1|TRBV7-8
ASSWGQGRKGTEAF
>-|TRBJ1-5|TRBV19
ASSIKRDQPQH
>-|TRBJ1-1|TRBV7-2
ASSSGQGLNTEAF
>-|TRBJ2-1|TRBV5-8
ASSFPGSYNEQF
>-|TRBJ2-3|TRBV6-2/TRBV6-3
ASTPGGTSFFVADTQY
>-|TRBJ1-6|TRBV19
ASSIDPSDSPLH
>once|TRBJ2-1|TRBV3-1/TRBV3-2
ASSRGLAGRYEQF
>-|TRBJ2-1|TRBV5-1
ASSGRGLVGGNEQF
>-|TRBJ2-3|TRBV9
ASSVGPGSVPDTQY
>-|TRBJ1-4|TRBV4-2
ASSQLIGQDREKLF
>once|TRBJ1-1|TRBV11-2
ASSLVGDRGYRTEAF
>-|TRBJ1-5|TRBV12-5
ASGLTRGEGRRVAQH
>-|TRBJ2-7|TRBV2
ASQTADSWEQY
>-|TRBJ2-3|TRBV7-6
ASSFGPSGVENTQY
>-|TRBJ2-3|TRBV5-6
ASSWDPTDTQY
>-|TRBJ1-2|TRBV6-2/TRBV6-3
ASSYSPANYGYT
>-|TRBJ1-1|TRBV6-1
ASSAGTGEAF
>-|TRBJ1-1|TRBV5-4
ASSLFSGYGNTEAF
>-|TRBJ1-5|TRBV3-1/TRBV3-2
ASSAQGRRGQPQH
>-|TRBJ1-5|TRBV7-2
ASSFYLNQPQH
>once|TRBJ1-5|TRBV6-5
ASSYSQGNQPQH
>-|TRBJ2-1|TRBV9
ASSVADRPRLEGNEQF
>few|TRBJ2-3|TRBV19
ASSSPGTGGRDTQY
>-|TRBJ1-2|TRBV3-1/TRBV3-2
ASPPCQGQTYGYT
>-|TRBJ1-5|TRBV7-9
ASSVSGFQPQH
>-|TRBJ2-2|TRBV9
ASSGDREVTGELF